Below, 23 T cell receptor beta chains from the same sample are listed, as sequenced in a study of tumor-infiltrating lymphocytes in primary liver carcinoma. Co-extracting RNA and DNA was done with roughly 17-33 mg of unsorted bulk tissue as input. A constant-region primer served to make TCR beta cDNA from roughly 480 ng total RNA. Investigators got TCR beta libraries out of three nested multiplex PCR rounds, done with slightly modified ARM-PCR. The study ran its first two PCR rounds for around 10 cycles each, using TRBV1-TRBV30 forward primers and a C-beta reverse primer. Via MiXCR, TCRdb re-called the multiplex PCR reads, giving one row per CDR3 protein. The sample lists roughly 120,000 distinct CDR3 sequences; nearly 70% were seen once. Sequences were obtained from tumor-adjacent normal liver tissue. The receptor set was obtained from a woman aged 60-70 years with primary liver carcinoma and hepatitis B virus infection.

A note on this clonotype: A read error is possible here, since a much larger clone lies one base away. V usage is TRBV5-1 and J usage is TRBJ2-1; 13 bases are shared with TRBD2. The CDR3 is 15 amino acids. Germline lookup yields CDR1 SGHRS and CDR2 YFSETQ. This CDR3 is CASRTTSGRYNEQSF. Here the CDR3 DNA reads TGCGCCAGCAGGACGACTAGCGGGAGGTACAATGAGCAGTCCTTC.

DNA of the CDR3: TGTGCCTGGAGTCTGCAGGACCTAGCCAAAAACATTCAGTACTTC. Its translation is CAWSLQDLAKNIQYF. J is TRBJ2-4 and V is TRBV30; D remains unclear. V shed 2 bases and J shed 0 bases, with 11 bases lying between them. Looked up from germline, CDR1 is GTSNPN and CDR2 is SVGIG (reference sequence). The CDR3 has 15 amino acids.

This clonotype was counted once. Sequence at one end of the junction differs from germline and may be a read error. The gene calls are TRBV4-1 and TRBJ2-6; maybe TRBD2 (5 bases). Germline V gene sequence: CDR1 MGHRA, CDR2 YSYEKL. This CDR3 is built from 17 residues. The CDR3 nucleotides are TGCGCCAACAGCCAAGATCATAGAGGGACTGGGGCCAACGTCCTGACTTTC. Protein: CANSQDHRGTGANVLTF.

A word on this clonotype: At one of its ends the junction is not consistent with the germline gene, which may arise from a read error. The chain has TRBV12-3 or TRBV12-4 and TRBJ2-7; TRBD2 might be the D (5 bases). The CDR3 covers 15 residues. CDR3 amino acids: CANSSGNIPLRVPHF. CDR3 nucleotide sequence: TGTGCCAACAGTTCCGGGAACATCCCCCTACGAGTCCCGCACTTC.

V is TRBV7-9 and J is TRBJ1-4; D is ambiguous. There are 16 residues in the CDR3. Germline V gene sequence: CDR1 SEHNR, CDR2 FQNEAQ (reference sequence). With 5 bases removed from V and 8 bases from J, the gap between germline ends came to 21 bases. CDR3 nucleotides: TGTGCCAGCAGCCCCAGTCGGGCGGGTTGGGAAGAAAAACTGTTTTTT. Translation gives CASSPSRAGWEEKLFF.

At least ten counts were recorded for this clonotype. The genes are TRBV5-1 and TRBJ2-5; D tentatively reads TRBD1 or TRBD2 (5 bases each). Looked up from germline, CDR1 is SGHRS and CDR2 is YFSETQ. The CDR3 runs 14 residues. Trimming removed 5 bases from V and 2 bases from J, with 13 bases in between. The chain's CDR3 is CASRSGPTQETQYF. The CDR3 coding sequence is TGCGCCAGCAGGTCGGGGCCAACACAAGAGACCCAGTACTTC. Together with reference TRBV5-1 and TRBJ2-5, the CDR3 gives the full variable domain: KAGVTQTPRYLIKTRGQQVTLSCSPISGHRSVSWYQQTPGQGLQFLFEYFSETQRNKGNFPGRFSGRQFSNSRSEMNVSTLELGDSALYLCASRSGPTQETQYFGPGTRLLVL.

This clonotype was detected many times. V is TRBV13 and J is TRBJ2-7; D gene uncertain. Germline CDR1 reads PRHDT; CDR2 reads FYEKMQ (reference sequence). V lost 0 bases, J lost 3 bases, and 6 bases lay in between. The length of the CDR3 is 13 residues. The CDR3 nucleotides are TGTGCCAGCAGCTTAGGCCTGGGCTACGAGCAGTACTTC. Its translation: CASSLGLGYEQYF. The entire variable domain, with the rest obtained from reference TRBV13 and TRBJ2-7, is as follows: AAGVIQSPRHLIKEKRETATLKCYPIPRHDTVYWYQQGPGQDPQFLISFYEKMQSDKGSIPDRFSAQQFSDYHSELNMSSLELGDSALYFCASSLGLGYEQYFGPGTRLTVT.

Comments on this clonotype: Germline is not matched at one junction end, which may reflect a read error. The genes are TRBV5-4 and TRBJ2-3, with 13 bases that match TRBD2. Looked up from germline, CDR1 is SGHNT and CDR2 is YYREEE (reference sequence). The CDR3 sequence is 15 residues long. CDR3 in amino acids: CTSSWTSGRGYTQYF. The CDR3 bases are TGTACCAGCAGCTGGACTAGCGGGAGAGGATATACGCAGTATTTT. The full variable domain, with the rest looked up from reference TRBV5-4 and TRBJ2-3, is ETGVTQSPTHLIKTRGQQVTLRCSSQSGHNTVSWYQQALGQGPQFIFQYYREEENGRGNFPPRFSGLQFPNYSSELNVNALELDDSALYLCTSSWTSGRGYTQYFGPGTRLTVL.

With respect to this clonotype: A much larger clone lies one base from this, so it may be a read error. The V and J genes are TRBV5-1 and TRBJ1-1; 7 nucleotides agree with TRBD1. Per germline, CDR1 SGHRS and CDR2 YFSETQ. CDR3 length equals 15 residues. CDR3 residues: CATSQDRTLGTEAFF. The CDR3 coding sequence is TGCGCCACCAGCCAGGACAGGACCCTGGGCACTGAAGCTTTCTTT.

V gene TRBV4-1 combines with J gene TRBJ2-1, with D possibly matching TRBD2 (5 bases). Germline assignment: CDR1 MGHRA and CDR2 YSYEKL. Trimming removed 0 bases at V and 12 bases at J, with 21 bases between. CDR3 length: 16 amino acids. The CDR3 sequence: CASSQDVGWESDGQFF. The CDR3 coding sequence is TGCGCCAGCAGCCAAGATGTAGGGTGGGAGTCCGATGGGCAGTTCTTC.

This clonotype came up once. This may be a read error: a much more frequent sequence differs by one nucleotide. The chain has TRBV28 and TRBJ2-7; TRBD2 is a possible D gene (6 bases). The germline CDR1 and CDR2 sequences are MDHEN and SYDVKM. Trimming removed 8 bases from V and 3 bases from J, with 14 bases in between. This CDR3 has 13 residues. CDR3 in amino acids: CASGAAGNYEQYF. The CDR3 DNA follows: TGTGCCAGCGGTGCGGCGGGGAACTACGAGCAGTACTTC.

Many counts were recorded for this clonotype. This sequence joins TRBV5-5 and TRBJ1-6; D is possibly TRBD1 (6 bases). The CDR3 extends over 17 amino acids. Trimming took 1 base from V and 10 from J, leaving 21 bases between them. CDR1 and CDR2 (germline): SGHKS, YYEKEE (reference sequence). CDR3 nucleotides: TGTGCCAGCAGCTTGCCGGACAGACATCGAGGGAACTCACCCCTCCACTTT. This translates into CASSLPDRHRGNSPLHF.

Only one count was recorded for this clonotype. The CDR3 end shows no conserved phenylalanine or tryptophan, and so a read error is likely. The DNA is left out, because the CDR3 cannot be placed on it with certainty; the CDR3 is given as TCRdb lists it. This sequence joins TRBV6-6 and TRBJ2-1; the listed D gene, TRBD1, was not tested against the DNA. Germline values: CDR1 MNHNY, CDR2 SVGAGI (reference sequence). The CDR3 adds up to 11 amino acids, both ends counted. CDR3 in amino acids: CASSSGPERFI.

In the case of this clonotype: No conserved phenylalanine or tryptophan is present at the end of the CDR3, so a read error is the likely explanation. The CDR3 nucleotides are TGTGCCAGCTCACCTTTACGGGGGACCAGCGGGACTGAAGCTTTCCTT. Translation gives CASSPLRGTSGTEAFL. The chain carries TRBV18 and TRBJ1-1, with D perhaps TRBD1 (5 bases). The CDR3 is 16 residues long. V shed 3 bases and J shed 5 bases, with 19 bases lying between them. Looked up from germline, CDR1 is KGHSH and CDR2 is LQKENI.

This clonotype was detected a few times. A much larger clone differs from this one at a single base, so this may be a read error. The chain recombines TRBV5-8 with TRBJ2-7; TRBD1 matches at 8 bases. The CDR3 loop spans 12 amino acids. Looked up from germline, CDR1 is SGHTS and CDR2 is YDEGEE. The CDR3 sequence is CDSSSAGGQQYF. As DNA, the CDR3 is TGTGACAGCAGTTCAGCAGGGGGCCAGCAGTACTTC.

This clonotype occurred a few times. A much bigger clone sits one base away, suggesting this may be a read error. The chain uses TRBV5-8 and TRBJ2-1; 10 nucleotides agree with TRBD1. The CDR3 is made up of 15 amino acids. Germline loops: CDR1 SGHTS, CDR2 YDEGEE. The ends lost 4 bases at V and 8 bases at J; junction bases unmatched: 9. The CDR3 is CASSTGTGDIDEQFF. The CDR3 coding sequence is TGTGCCAGCAGCACCGGGACAGGGGATATCGATGAGCAGTTCTTC.

Remarks on this clonotype: Its ends do not fully match the called genes, so a read error is possible. J is TRBJ2-7 and V is TRBV11-2, with D possibly being TRBD1 or TRBD2 (5 bases each). Germline CDR1 is SGHAT and CDR2 is FQNNGV. The CDR3 runs to 15 residues. The CDR3, as DNA: TGTGCCAGCAGCTTAAGTGAGGACGGGGCCTACGAGCAGTGCTTC. As protein: CASSLSEDGAYEQCF.

This clonotype appeared many times. This sequence joins TRBV6-5 and TRBJ1-5, with D hard to call. CDR3 size: 13 residues. The V gene's germline CDR1 is MNHEY and CDR2 SVGAGI. Trimming cost V 6 bases and J 0 bases, with 6 bases left between them. The CDR3 DNA sequence: TGTGCCAGCAGAGAAGGTAGCAATCAGCCCCAGCATTTT. Its protein product is CASREGSNQPQHF.

There are many counts of this clonotype. V gene TRBV29-1 combines with J gene TRBJ2-1; D might be TRBD1 or TRBD2, each matching 5 bases. V was clipped by 7 bases and J by 0 bases, with 13 bases between them. The CDR3 runs to 14 residues. From germline, CDR1 is SQVTM and CDR2 ANQGSEA. This chain's CDR3 is CSADGTASYNEQFF. Here the CDR3 DNA reads TGCAGCGCCGACGGGACGGCCTCCTACAATGAGCAGTTCTTC.

Note on this clonotype: This CDR3 fails to terminate in the conserved phenylalanine or tryptophan, so it likely reflects a read error. The genes are TRBV11-2 and TRBJ2-7; a possible D gene is TRBD2 (5 bases). Looked up from germline, CDR1 is SGHAT and CDR2 is FQNNGV. The CDR3 runs 16 residues. The CDR3 nucleotides read TGTGTCAGCAGCTTAGAAAGGTCTAGCTGCTCCTACGAGCAGTACATC. This encodes CVSSLERSSCSYEQYI.

A note on this clonotype: Being one base from a much bigger clone, this may be a read error. The V and J genes are TRBV28 and TRBJ1-2; no firm D call. The V and J ends lost 8 bases and 3 bases respectively, with 16 bases between them. This CDR3 region has 14 residues. Germline loops: CDR1 MDHEN, CDR2 SYDVKM. CDR3 sequence reads: CASAPFGTDYGYTF. CDR3 DNA sequence: TGTGCCAGCGCCCCCTTTGGAACTGACTATGGCTACACCTTC.

The gene calls are TRBV2 and TRBJ1-1; 10 nucleotides match TRBD1. The J segment lost 10 bases and the V segment lost 6 bases, leaving 11 bases of the junction unmatched. The CDR3 has 14 residues. Germline CDR1 SNHLY, CDR2 FYNNEI. The CDR3 region has the DNA TGTGCCAGCAGCGTGGGACAGGGGTTACAAGGAGCTTTCTTT. This codes for CASSVGQGLQGAFF.

The chain is built from TRBV29-1 and TRBJ1-3, with D unclear. This CDR3 has 12 residues. CDR1 and CDR2 (germline): SQVTM, ANQGSEA. DNA for the CDR3: TGCTGCGATGTTTCGGGGGGAAACACCATATATTTT. Translation: CCDVSGGNTIYF.